This T cell receptor (beta chain) was obtained from a study of CD8 T cells in Susac syndrome. The CD8+ and CD4+ T cells were isolated magnetically using a negative isolation approach, whereas the TEMRA cells were enriched by FACS. CDR3 length: 15 residues. The V and J ends lost 1 base and 1 base respectively, with 6 bases between them. Germline CDR1 and CDR2: KGHDR and SFDVKD. Random hexamers served to reverse transcribe roughly 0.5 to 1 ug RNA. A multiplex approach, immunoSEQ multiplex PCR, amplified TCR beta CDR3 across 54 Vbeta and 13 Jbeta. TCRdb reprocessed the immunoSEQ multiplex PCR reads via MiXCR and lists one record per CDR3 protein. The sample carries 250,000 to 300,000 distinct CDR3 sequences, approximately 85% recorded once.

The origin of this receptor is a human donor with multiple sclerosis. This sequence joins TRBV24-1 and TRBJ2-2; D unresolved. Sequencing used CD8+ T cells from PBMCs. CDR3: CATSDLGWNTGELFF. CDR3 bases: TGTGCCACCAGTGATTTAGGGTGGAACACCGGGGAGCTGTTTTTT.